The sequence of this T cell receptor beta chain was determined in a study of cytomegalovirus exposure and HLA in healthy donors. For this clone: What it binds is not known.

J was trimmed by 5 bases and V by 6 bases; bases with no gene match: 8. Germline values: CDR1 SGHTA, CDR2 FQGNSA. The CDR3 extends over 15 amino acids. General study points: Later work associated roughly 15,000 TCR beta sequences with HLA alleles at 0.05 false discovery rate.

The primer mix had 60 Vbeta and 13 Jbeta primers. Assay used: immunoSEQ multiplex PCR; TCRdb lists only in-frame clones, some missing. The data show approximately 150,000 clones, over 70% seen once. Sample: PBMCs. The V and J genes are TRBV7-2 and TRBJ2-1, with 9 bases lining up with TRBD1. The receptor was isolated from a man aged 18 to 30 in good health and CMV-seropositive. The CDR3 here is CASRDRGGPDNEQFF. Written as DNA, the CDR3 is TGTGCCAGCAGAGACAGGGGGGGCCCCGACAATGAGCAGTTCTTC.